Each of the 17 T cell receptor beta chains below was sequenced from the same sample in a study of T cell responses to AZD1222 COVID-19 vaccine. Method: immunoSEQ multiplex PCR; TCRdb's copy keeps in-frame clones and lacks some. The repertoire consists of about 120,000 clones, with 80% to 95% occurring once and the leading ten covering roughly 4.5%. The specimen was peripheral blood, collected on day 0 of AZD1222 vaccination. The origin of the receptors is an adult in good health.

The chain carries TRBV19 and TRBJ1-6; D is ambiguous. Trimming took 1 base from V and 5 from J, leaving 6 bases between them. Germline lookup yields CDR1 LNHDA and CDR2 SQIVND (reference sequence). The CDR3 has 14 amino acids. The CDR3 loop is CASSIGQDNSPLHF. Here the CDR3 DNA reads TGTGCCAGTAGTATAGGGCAGGATAATTCACCCCTCCACTTT.

The chain uses TRBV6-5 and TRBJ1-1, with TRBD1 as a possible D gene (6 bases). CDR1 and CDR2 (germline): MNHEY, SVGAGI. The V end was cut by 6 bases, the J end by 3 bases, with 14 bases between. This CDR3 is built from 14 residues. The CDR3 DNA is TGTGCCAGCAGGACCCTCCCAGGGGACACTGAAGCTTTCTTT. Amino acid sequence: CASRTLPGDTEAFF.

The rearrangement joins TRBV24-1 to TRBJ1-2, with TRBD1 as a possible D gene (6 bases). The CDR3 contains 14 residues. V lost 3 bases and J 8 bases, leaving 15 bases between the germline ends. Germline V lookup: CDR1 KGHDR, CDR2 SFDVKD. Here the CDR3 reads CATSDTGTPWGYTF. Written as DNA, the CDR3 is TGTGCCACCAGTGATACCGGGACACCCTGGGGCTACACCTTC.

This clone was seen just once. The rearrangement links TRBV23-1 to TRBJ1-3; perhaps TRBD1 as D (6 bases). TRBV23-1 falls under the ORF class, with uncertain function. This CDR3 contains 19 residues. V was pared by 2 bases and J by 3 bases, with 23 bases between. The CDR3 reads CASSQGGRVTTFLGNTIYF. The CDR3 DNA sequence: TGCGCCAGCAGTCAAGGGGGGCGGGTAACAACCTTTCTTGGAAACACCATATATTTT.

The chain carries TRBV4-1 and TRBJ1-6; D gene unclear. This CDR3 is built from 15 residues. CDR1 is MGHRA and CDR2 is YSYEKL in the germline V gene. V was clipped by 1 base and J by 6 bases, with 10 bases between them. The CDR3 reads CASSQVGEVNSPLHF. The CDR3 DNA reads as TGCGCCAGCAGCCAAGTGGGAGAGGTTAATTCACCCCTCCACTTT.

V gene TRBV28 combines with J gene TRBJ1-2, with TRBD1 identical over 9 bases. The CDR3 runs 14 residues. The germline V gene encodes CDR1 MDHEN and CDR2 SYDVKM. V gave up 5 bases and J gave up 9 bases; unmatched junction bases: 10. CDR3 protein: CASSGAGTGSSYTF. As DNA, the CDR3 is TGTGCCAGCAGTGGGGCCGGGACAGGGTCGAGCTACACCTTC.

V and J are TRBV29-1 and TRBJ1-1; 8 bases fit TRBD1. The CDR3 is made up of 14 amino acids. Germline V gives CDR1 SQVTM, CDR2 ANQGSEA. With 8 bases clipped from V and 6 bases from J, the junction kept 14 bases outside the gene matches. The CDR3 DNA sequence: TGCAGCTATTCCGTCAGGTTGACAGGGGCTGAAGCTTTCTTT. Translation gives CSYSVRLTGAEAFF.

The CDR3 protein is CSVGTPPYGYTF. The CDR3 bases are TGCAGCGTAGGAACCCCTCCTTATGGCTACACCTTC. The V gene is TRBV29-1, the J gene TRBJ1-2; D is undetermined. The V gene lost 6 bases and the J gene lost 5 bases, with 13 bases spanning the gap. Germline loops: CDR1 SQVTM, CDR2 ANQGSEA. This CDR3 is 12 amino acids long.

This clone was counted once. The chain employs TRBV7-9 and TRBJ2-5; weak D call: TRBD2 (7 bases). Germline V gene sequence: CDR1 SEHNR, CDR2 FQNEAQ (reference sequence). Trimming left V 5 bases short and J 4 bases short, with 17 bases between. This CDR3 region has 15 residues. CDR3 protein: CASSPWGGALETQYF. The CDR3 region has the DNA TGTGCCAGCAGCCCTTGGGGGGGGGCCCTAGAGACCCAGTACTTC.

The chain links TRBV7-3 to TRBJ2-2, with 7 bases that match TRBD2. Per the germline V gene, CDR1 is SGHTA and CDR2 is FQGTGA. This CDR3 has 15 residues. The V segment lost 3 bases and the J segment 3 bases; nucleotides outside the gene matches: 4. Here the CDR3 reads CASSFGRGYTGELFF. The CDR3 nucleotides are TGTGCCAGCAGCTTTGGGCGGGGGTACACCGGGGAGCTGTTTTTT. The variable domain in full, with the rest retrieved from reference TRBV7-3 and TRBJ2-2, is GAGVSQTPSNKVTEKGKYVELRCDPISGHTALYWYRQSLGQGPEFLIYFQGTGAADDSGLPNDRFFAVRPEGSVSTLKIQRTERGDSAVYLCASSFGRGYTGELFFGEGSRLTVL.

The chain is built from TRBV6-5 and TRBJ1-6; possible D gene TRBD1, 5 bases. Per the germline V gene, CDR1 is MNHEY and CDR2 is SVGAGI. Deletions cut 2 bases from V and 4 bases from J, with 12 bases between. This CDR3 contains 16 residues. Written as DNA, the CDR3 is TGTGCCAGCAGTTACCAACGGGGCAAGTATAATTCACCCCTCCACTTT. It translates to CASSYQRGKYNSPLHF.

The V call is TRBV19, the J call TRBJ1-1; D remains ambiguous. Looked up from germline, CDR1 is LNHDA and CDR2 is SQIVND (reference sequence). Trimming pared 4 bases from V and 4 bases from J, leaving 10 bases between. The CDR3 has 13 amino acids. In nucleotides, the CDR3 is TGTGCCAGTAGTAAGGTTTCGAGCACTGAAGCTTTCTTT. Encoded protein: CASSKVSSTEAFF.

J is TRBJ1-1 and V is TRBV28; possibly TRBD1 for D (5 bases). The V gene's germline CDR1 is MDHEN and CDR2 SYDVKM. V dropped 7 bases and J dropped 2 bases, with 14 bases sitting between them. CDR3 length equals 14 residues. CDR3: CASTDDSTNTEAFF. The CDR3 DNA sequence: TGTGCCAGCACCGATGACAGCACAAACACTGAAGCTTTCTTT.

This clone has a single count. J is TRBJ2-2 and V is TRBV6-5, with TRBD2 identical over 10 bases. Germline loops: CDR1 MNHEY, CDR2 SVGAGI. This CDR3 contains 15 residues. V dropped 5 bases and J dropped 7; count of bases not matched to a gene: 7. CDR3 loop: CASSPRTSGNGELFF. The CDR3 DNA reads TGTGCCAGCAGTCCCCGGACTAGCGGAAACGGGGAGCTGTTTTTT.

V is TRBV6-4 and J is TRBJ1-1, with TRBD1 matching over 7 bases. V trimming: 4 bases; J trimming: 4 bases; junction bases outside the gene matches: 15. This CDR3 comprises 17 residues. The germline V gene has CDR1 MRHNA and CDR2 SNTAGT. The DNA of the CDR3 is TGTGCCAGCAGTGGGGGTTTGCCGACAGGGAAAAGCACTGAAGCTTTCTTT. This translates into CASSGGLPTGKSTEAFF.

This clone has just one count. The gene calls are TRBV9 and TRBJ1-2; possibly TRBD1 for D (5 bases). The CDR3 runs to 14 residues. Trimming left V 1 base short and J 4 bases short, with 11 bases between. Germline lookup yields CDR1 SGDLS and CDR2 YYNGEE. This CDR3 is CASSVSGSSYGYTF. In DNA, the CDR3 is TGTGCCAGCAGCGTATCAGGGTCGAGCTATGGCTACACCTTC.

The chain couples TRBV4-3 to TRBJ2-7; 10 nucleotides line up with TRBD1. The CDR3 runs to 16 residues. Unmatched junction bases numbered 8, after V lost 2 bases and J lost 4 bases. CDR1 and CDR2 (germline): LGHNA, YSLEER. CDR3 sequence: CASSQSGTGEVYEQYF. CDR3 DNA: TGCGCCAGCAGCCAATCAGGGACAGGGGAGGTATACGAGCAGTACTTC.